This T cell receptor (beta chain) was recovered during a study of beta chain features in type 1 diabetes. Regarding the study as a whole: A moderate, significant TCRB CDR3 shortening appeared in type 1 diabetes across four CD4+ subsets. Resolution of whether HLA type affects TCRB rearrangement was not achieved here.

Every donor provided one heparinised blood draw, which averaged around 110 mL. Looked up from germline, CDR1 is LNHNV and CDR2 is YYDKDF (reference sequence). This CDR3 comprises 14 residues. V shed 1 base and J shed 8 bases, with 12 bases lying between them. This clone was seen a handful of times. Its cognate antigen is unknown. Expressed TCRB transcripts were sequenced because the entire RNA isolate underwent reverse transcription. Sequenced by immunoSEQ multiplex PCR; TCRdb stores in-frame clones only, minus some. The table has around 600,000 clones, around 12% seen once; the top ten hold more than 0.095%.

The specimen was naive CD4+ T cells from blood. The V and J genes are TRBV15 and TRBJ2-1; D is uncertain. The TCR comes from a man between 25 and 39 years old with type 1 diabetes. The CDR3 bases are TGTGCCACCAGCAGAGGCGATTTTGGGCATGAGCAGTTCTTC. Its protein is CATSRGDFGHEQFF.